This TCR beta chain was found in a study of blood T cell repertoires in COVID-19. Profiled with immunoSEQ multiplex PCR; TCRdb holds only in-frame clones, not every one. Among more than 85,000 clones listed, 65% to 90% were seen once. Germline lookup yields CDR1 MNHEY and CDR2 SVGAGI. V was trimmed by 10 bases and J by 0 bases, leaving 13 bases between them. This CDR3 contains 14 residues. Source material: peripheral blood. This clonotype originated in a man between 50 and 59 years old with acute or convalescent COVID-19. The chain carries TRBV6-5 and TRBJ1-3; no clear D gene. In DNA, the CDR3 is TGTGCCACCTGGAGTGCGAGCTCTGGAAACACCATATATTTT. As protein: CATWSASSGNTIYF.